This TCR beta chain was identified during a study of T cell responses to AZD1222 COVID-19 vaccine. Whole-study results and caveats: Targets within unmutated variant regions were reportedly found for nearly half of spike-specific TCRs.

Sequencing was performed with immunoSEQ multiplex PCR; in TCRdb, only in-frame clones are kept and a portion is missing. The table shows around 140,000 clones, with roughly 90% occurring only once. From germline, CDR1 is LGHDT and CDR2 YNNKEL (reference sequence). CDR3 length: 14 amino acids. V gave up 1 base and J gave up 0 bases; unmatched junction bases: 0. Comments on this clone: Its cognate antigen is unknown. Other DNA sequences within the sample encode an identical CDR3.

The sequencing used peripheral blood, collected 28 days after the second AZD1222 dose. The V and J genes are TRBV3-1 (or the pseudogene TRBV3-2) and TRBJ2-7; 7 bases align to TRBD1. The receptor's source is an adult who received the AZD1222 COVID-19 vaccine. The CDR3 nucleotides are TGTGCCAGCAGCCAAGGGACAGGCTCCTACGAGCAGTACTTC. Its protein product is CASSQGTGSYEQYF.